This T cell receptor beta chain was sequenced during a study of OX40 agonist ivuxolimab in advanced cancers. The study's findings and limits: The antigen specificity of the peripheral T cells (those that were expanded) was not determined.

Here immunoSEQ multiplex PCR was the method, and the copy in TCRdb shows in-frame clones only, minus some. The sample contains 60,000 to 80,000 clones, around nine tenths of which appear only once. The CDR3 is 13 amino acids. Between the trimmed V and J ends, which lost 7 bases and 3 bases, there was a span of 11 bases. Germline values: CDR1 SGDLS, CDR2 YYNGEE. With regard to this clone: Its specificity is unknown.

The chain has TRBV9 and TRBJ1-3; D might be TRBD1 (5 bases). Source: CD4+ or CD8+ T cells sorted from blood, taken in a trial of the OX40 agonist ivuxolimab. The TCR originated in an adult with an advanced solid tumor such as melanoma, head and neck, liver or kidney cancer. CDR3 region: CASARGDGNTIYF. The CDR3 DNA follows: TGTGCCAGCGCAAGGGGTGATGGAAACACCATATATTTT.